This T cell receptor (beta chain) comes out of a study of vaccination and CD4 T cells after COVID-19. In the study overall: The post-vaccine samples came a median approximately 73 days after dose two (range 14 to 241). Control wells got either CEFX epitopes, HIV-1 Nef peptides, or no peptide at all.

Concerning this clonotype: The target antigen is unknown.

Treatment noted: approximately nine-day PBMC culture with coronavirus spike peptide pools or control peptides (ViraFEST assay). Researchers used the Oncomine TCR Beta short-read assay to sequence DNA from cultured CD4+ T cells. TCRdb independently ran MiXCR on the PCR reads; one entry per CDR3 protein. The sample carries approximately 12,000 distinct CDR3 sequences, approximately 64% recorded once. The CDR3 spans 15 residues. The junction had 8 bases not matched to a gene; V was cut back by 3 bases and J by 4 bases. In germline, CDR1 is SEHNR, CDR2 FQNEAQ (reference sequence). Sequencing used CD4+ T cells from blood, cultured in vitro, obtained before SARS-CoV-2 vaccination. The genes are TRBV7-9 and TRBJ1-2, with 7 bases identical to TRBD1. The TCR sequence derives from a human donor who had recovered from COVID-19. The CDR3 protein is CASSFDNGQAYGYTF. DNA of the CDR3: TGTGCCAGCAGCTTTGATAATGGACAGGCCTATGGCTACACCTTC. Full variable domain (remainder filled in from reference TRBV7-9 and TRBJ1-2): DTGVSQNPRHKITKRGQNVTFRCDPISEHNRLYWYRQTLGQGPEFLTYFQNEAQLEKSRLLSDRFSAERPKGSFSTLEIQRTEQGDSAMYLCASSFDNGQAYGYTFGSGTRLTVV.